The 13 T cell receptor beta chains below come from one sample, sequenced in a study of blood T cell dynamics during melanoma immunotherapy. TCRdb's table, derived via immunoSEQ multiplex PCR, lists solely in-frame clones and lacks some. The data contain around 10,000 clones, roughly 80% of them seen just once; the ten biggest clones take up approximately 20%. Time point here: week 3, after first cycle of checkpoint inhibitor. Specimen: blood, collected from a patient treated with checkpoint blockade. The receptors were gathered from a human donor with melanoma.

The V gene is TRBV11-2, the J gene TRBJ2-7, with TRBD1 as a possible D gene (5 bases). The CDR3 contains 13 residues. Per the germline V gene, CDR1 is SGHAT and CDR2 is FQNNGV. V lost 5 bases and J lost 3, with 11 bases in between. CDR3 in amino acids: CASSPQTVYEQYF. In nucleotides, the CDR3 is TGTGCCAGCAGCCCCCAGACAGTCTACGAGCAGTACTTC. Looking up the rest from reference TRBV11-2 and TRBJ2-7 gives the full variable domain: EAGVAQSPRYKIIEKRQSVAFWCNPISGHATLYWYQQILGQGPKLLIQFQNNGVVDDSQLPKDRFSAERLKGVDSTLKIQPAKLEDSAVYLCASSPQTVYEQYFGPGTRLTVT.

The chain carries TRBV2 and TRBJ2-5; D is possibly TRBD1 or TRBD2 (6 bases each). Germline CDR1 reads SNHLY; CDR2 reads FYNNEI. V lost 8 bases, J lost 2 bases, and 12 bases lay in between. The CDR3 runs 13 residues. The CDR3 nucleotides read TGTGCCAGCCGGGGGCAGGGACAAGAGACCCAGTACTTC. It is translated as CASRGQGQETQYF.

The gene calls are TRBV7-2 and TRBJ2-1; 7 nucleotides line up with TRBD2. Germline CDR1 reads SGHTA; CDR2 reads FQGNSA. Trimming at V came to 3 bases and at J to 2 bases, leaving 7 bases not matched to a gene. CDR3 length: 16 residues. CDR3 DNA: TGTGCCAGCAGCTTGTCAGCGGGGACCGCCTACAATGAGCAGTTCTTC. Translation: CASSLSAGTAYNEQFF.

The V and J genes are TRBV7-3 and TRBJ2-5; perhaps D is TRBD1 or TRBD2 (5 bases each). Germline V gene data show CDR1 as SGHTA and CDR2 as FQGTGA. The length of the CDR3 is 17 residues. Trimming stripped 5 bases from V and 5 bases from J, with 24 bases between. The CDR3 DNA reads as TGTGCCAGCAGCGGTCAGAGGCGAGAGGGGAGAAGGGAGACCCAGTACTTC. The encoded protein is CASSGQRREGRRETQYF.

The gene calls are TRBV5-1 and TRBJ2-1; possibly TRBD2 for D (5 bases). The CDR3 loop spans 12 amino acids. Trimming took off 3 bases at V and 10 bases at J, with 11 bases between the two ends. Germline V gives CDR1 SGHRS, CDR2 YFSETQ. The CDR3 reads CASSSGEGEQFF. The CDR3 nucleotides read TGCGCCAGCAGCTCGGGTGAGGGCGAGCAGTTCTTC.

V and J are TRBV7-2 and TRBJ1-1; D not resolved. Looked up from germline, CDR1 is SGHTA and CDR2 is FQGNSA. The CDR3 sequence is 13 residues long. V was clipped by 5 bases and J by 1 base, with 8 bases between them. Written as DNA, the CDR3 is TGTGCCAGCAGCCAGGACCGGAACACTGAAGCTTTCTTT. This encodes CASSQDRNTEAFF.

The V and J genes are TRBV7-9 and TRBJ2-3; 11 bases are shared with TRBD2. V was clipped by 1 base and J by 0 bases; unmatched bases: 0. Germline lookup yields CDR1 SEHNR and CDR2 FQNEAQ (reference sequence). This CDR3 has 16 amino acids. The CDR3 DNA sequence: TGTGCCAGCAGCTTAGGACTAGCGGGGAGCACAGATACGCAGTATTTT. This encodes CASSLGLAGSTDTQYF.

The CDR3 DNA reads as TGTGCCAGCAGCCAAGCCTGGGCAGGGGACTACGAGCAGTACTTC. Translation gives CASSQAWAGDYEQYF. The chain has TRBV5-4 and TRBJ2-7, with D possibly matching TRBD1 (6 bases). This CDR3 region has 15 residues. The V gene lost 4 bases and the J gene lost 3 bases, with 17 bases spanning the gap. The germline V gene has CDR1 SGHNT and CDR2 YYREEE (reference sequence).

CDR3: CASSDFNRESNYGYTF. DNA for the CDR3: TGTGCCAGCAGCGATTTCAACAGGGAGAGTAACTATGGCTACACCTTC. The gene calls are TRBV7-9 and TRBJ1-2; D might be TRBD1 (6 bases). Germline CDR1 is SEHNR and CDR2 is FQNEAQ (reference sequence). The V end lost 5 bases, the J end lost 1 base, and 17 bases lay between the germline ends. The length of the CDR3 is 16 residues.

The CDR3 DNA sequence: TGTGCCAGCTCGGTACAGGGGGCGTCTGGAAACACCATATATTTT. Translated, it gives CASSVQGASGNTIYF. V usage is TRBV18 and J usage is TRBJ1-3; TRBD1 matches at 9 bases. The CDR3 totals 15 residues. The V segment lost 6 bases and the J segment 1 base; nucleotides outside the gene matches: 4. Looked up from germline, CDR1 is KGHSH and CDR2 is LQKENI.

This sequence joins TRBV5-5 and TRBJ2-1; D is perhaps TRBD2 (5 bases). The CDR3 is 16 residues long. The ends were cut back, 2 bases at V and 0 bases at J, with 12 bases in the middle. Germline V lookup: CDR1 SGHKS, CDR2 YYEKEE (reference sequence). The CDR3 nucleotides are TGTGCCAGCAGCTTTTCGTCTACTAGCTCCTACAATGAGCAGTTCTTC. It yields the protein CASSFSSTSSYNEQFF.

This chain connects TRBV19 to TRBJ1-5, with D uncertain. The V and J ends lost 6 bases and 3 bases respectively, with 12 bases between them. The CDR3 length is 14 residues. Germline V gene sequence: CDR1 LNHDA, CDR2 SQIVND (reference sequence). The CDR3 here is CASSEDGYNQPQHF. The CDR3 nucleotides read TGTGCCAGTAGCGAAGACGGGTACAATCAGCCCCAGCATTTT.

This clone turned up a few times. The genes are TRBV16 and TRBJ1-1; no firm D call. The CDR3 is 13 amino acids. Germline assignment: CDR1 KGHSY and CDR2 FQNENV. Trimming removed 4 bases at V and 1 base at J, with 7 bases between. The CDR3 DNA follows: TGTGCCAGCAGCCCTGGGAAGAACACTGAAGCTTTCTTT. Protein: CASSPGKNTEAFF. The complete variable domain, with remaining parts taken from reference TRBV16 and TRBJ1-1, reads GEEVAQTPKHLVRGEGQKAKLYCAPIKGHSYVFWYQQVLKNEFKFLISFQNENVFDETGMPKERFSAKCLPNSPCSLEIQATKLEDSAVYFCASSPGKNTEAFFGQGTRLTVV.